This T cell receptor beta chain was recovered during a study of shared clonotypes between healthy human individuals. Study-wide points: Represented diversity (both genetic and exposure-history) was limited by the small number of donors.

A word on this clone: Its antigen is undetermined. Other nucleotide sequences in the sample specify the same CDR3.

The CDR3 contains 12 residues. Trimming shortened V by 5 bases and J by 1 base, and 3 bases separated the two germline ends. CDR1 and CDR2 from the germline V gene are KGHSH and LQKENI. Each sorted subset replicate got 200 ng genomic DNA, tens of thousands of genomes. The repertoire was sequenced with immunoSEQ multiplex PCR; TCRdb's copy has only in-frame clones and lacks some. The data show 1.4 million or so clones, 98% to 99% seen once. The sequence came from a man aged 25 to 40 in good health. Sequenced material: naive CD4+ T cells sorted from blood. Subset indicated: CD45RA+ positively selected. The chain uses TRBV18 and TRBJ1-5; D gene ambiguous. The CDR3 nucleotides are TGTGCCAGCTCAGACAGCAATCAGCCCCAGCATTTT. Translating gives CASSDSNQPQHF. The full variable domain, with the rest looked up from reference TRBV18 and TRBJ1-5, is NAGVMQNPRHLVRRRGQEARLRCSPMKGHSHVYWYRQLPEEGLKFMVYLQKENIIDESGMPKERFSAEFPKEGPSILRIQQVVRGDSAAYFCASSDSNQPQHFGDGTRLSIL.